The subject of this entry is one T cell receptor beta chain. Antigen unknown. Germline CDR1 reads MDHEN; CDR2 reads SYDVKM. Trimming took 10 bases from V and 4 from J; bases not matched to a gene: 5. The CDR3 runs 14 residues. This sample was taken from a study of T-cell reconstitution after alpha-beta-depleted transplantation in children. Study-level findings and limits: Fresh T-cell production supplied most of the T-cell counts and diversity seen one year after transplant.

The TCRbeta library incorporated unique molecular identifiers. TCRdb re-derived calls from the PCR reads in MiXCR, one entry per CDR3 protein. The sample contains some 600,000 distinct CDR3 sequences, 10% to 15% of which appear only once. The sequenced sample was PBMCs, mostly from graft donor cells, obtained 360 days after TCRalphabeta/CD19-depleted stem cell transplant. The TCR sequence derives from a male patient younger than 18 who had a stem cell transplant for acute myeloid leukemia, so the T cells may come from the graft donor. This sequence joins TRBV28 and TRBJ2-1; TRBD2 aligns across 12 bases. The DNA for the CDR3 is TGTGCCATCGCGACTAGCGGGAGTTACAATGAGCAGTTCTTC. It is translated as CAIATSGSYNEQFF. The complete variable domain, with remaining parts taken from reference TRBV28 and TRBJ2-1, reads DVKVTQSSRYLVKRTGEKVFLECVQDMDHENMFWYRQDPGLGLRLIYFSYDVKMKEKGDIPEGYSVSREKKERFSLILESASTNQTSMYLCAIATSGSYNEQFFGPGTRLTVL.